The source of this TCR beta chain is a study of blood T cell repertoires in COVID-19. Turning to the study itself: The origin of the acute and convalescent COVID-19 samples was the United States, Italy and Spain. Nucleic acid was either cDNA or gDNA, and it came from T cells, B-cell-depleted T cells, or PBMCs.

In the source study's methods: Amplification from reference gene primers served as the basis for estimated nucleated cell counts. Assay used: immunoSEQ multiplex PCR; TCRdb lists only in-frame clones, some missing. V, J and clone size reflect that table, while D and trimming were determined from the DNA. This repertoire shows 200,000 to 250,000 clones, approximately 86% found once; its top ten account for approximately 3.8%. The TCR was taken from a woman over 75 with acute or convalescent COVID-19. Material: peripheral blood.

The CDR3 here is CSVMASPIETQYF. CDR3 in DNA: TGCAGCGTGATGGCATCACCCATAGAGACCCAGTACTTC. V is TRBV29-1 and J is TRBJ2-5; D not resolved. Germline V gene sequence: CDR1 SQVTM, CDR2 ANQGSEA. V dropped 6 bases and J dropped 4 bases, with 15 bases sitting between them. The CDR3 has 13 residues.